The T cell receptor (beta chain) under discussion was sequenced for a study of CD8+ T cells in alopecia areata. Overall study findings and caveats: On tofacitinib, scalp and blood still held many of the expanded lesional clones.

Extraction and reverse transcription of RNA yielded cDNA as the sequencing template. This table comes from immunoSEQ multiplex PCR, and its TCRdb copy is limited to in-frame clones, with some not included. The sample carries 95,000 to 100,000 clones, approximately 63% recorded once. As for this clone: The antigen is unknown.

Noted treatment: oral pan-JAK inhibitor, 5-10 mg twice daily. Germline V CDR1 and CDR2: LNHDA, SQIVND (reference sequence). Trimming cost V 3 bases and J 2 bases, with 11 bases left between them. The CDR3 length is 14 residues. The input for sequencing was CD8+ T cells sorted from blood, taken at roughly week 55, from a patient treated with tofacitinib. This TCR was recovered from a human donor with alopecia areata. The V gene is TRBV19, the J gene TRBJ2-7; D may be TRBD1 (6 bases). The CDR3 coding sequence is TGTGCCAGTAGTATCGTGACAGGAACCTACGAGCAGTACTTC. Translating gives CASSIVTGTYEQYF.